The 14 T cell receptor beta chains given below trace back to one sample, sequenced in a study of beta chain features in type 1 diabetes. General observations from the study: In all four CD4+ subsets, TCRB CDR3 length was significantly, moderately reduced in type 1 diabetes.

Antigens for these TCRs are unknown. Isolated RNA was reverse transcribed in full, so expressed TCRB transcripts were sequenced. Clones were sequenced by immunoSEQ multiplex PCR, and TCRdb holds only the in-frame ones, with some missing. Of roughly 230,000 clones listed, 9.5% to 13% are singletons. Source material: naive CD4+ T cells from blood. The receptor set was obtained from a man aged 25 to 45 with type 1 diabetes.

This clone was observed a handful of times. CDR3 sequence (DNA): TGTGCCAGCAGCTTAGTGGACGGAGGGTCCGAGCAGTACTTC. This codes for CASSLVDGGSEQYF. The V gene is TRBV7-9, the J gene TRBJ2-7; maybe TRBD2 (6 bases). The CDR3 is made up of 14 amino acids. With 1 base removed from V and 6 bases from J, the gap between germline ends came to 13 bases. CDR1 is SEHNR, CDR2 FQNEAQ, per germline (reference sequence).

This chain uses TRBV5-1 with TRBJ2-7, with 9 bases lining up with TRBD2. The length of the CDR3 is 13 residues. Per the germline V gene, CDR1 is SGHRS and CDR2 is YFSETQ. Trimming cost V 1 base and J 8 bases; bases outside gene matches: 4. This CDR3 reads CASSLISGGQQYF. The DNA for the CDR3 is TGCGCCAGCAGCTTGATTAGCGGGGGACAGCAGTACTTC.

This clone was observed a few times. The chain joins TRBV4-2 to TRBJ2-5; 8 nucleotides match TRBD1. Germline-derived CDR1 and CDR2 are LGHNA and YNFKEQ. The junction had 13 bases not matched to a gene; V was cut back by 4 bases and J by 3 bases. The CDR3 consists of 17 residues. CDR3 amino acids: CASSRNRGAGTEETQYF. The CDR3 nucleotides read TGTGCCAGCAGCCGGAACAGGGGGGCCGGGACGGAAGAGACCCAGTACTTC.

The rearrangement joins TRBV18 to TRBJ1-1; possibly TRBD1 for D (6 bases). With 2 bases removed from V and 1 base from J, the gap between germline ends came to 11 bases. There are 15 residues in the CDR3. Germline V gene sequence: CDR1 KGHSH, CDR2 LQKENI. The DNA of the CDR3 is TGTGCCAGCTCACCAAGGGGCAGGGGGAACACTGAAGCTTTCTTT. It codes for CASSPRGRGNTEAFF.

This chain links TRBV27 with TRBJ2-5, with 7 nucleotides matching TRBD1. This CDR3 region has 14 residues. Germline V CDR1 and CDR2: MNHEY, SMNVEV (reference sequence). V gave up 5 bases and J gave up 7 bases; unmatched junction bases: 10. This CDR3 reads CASSKQGYGLTQYF. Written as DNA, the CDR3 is TGTGCCAGCAGTAAACAGGGGTACGGTCTGACCCAGTACTTC.

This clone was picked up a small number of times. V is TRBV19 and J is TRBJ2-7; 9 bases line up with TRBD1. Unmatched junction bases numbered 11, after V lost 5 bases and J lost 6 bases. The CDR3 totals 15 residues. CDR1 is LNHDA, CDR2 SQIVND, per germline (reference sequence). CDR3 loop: CASSADYRGQVEQYF. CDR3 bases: TGTGCCAGTAGTGCGGACTACAGGGGGCAGGTCGAGCAGTACTTC.

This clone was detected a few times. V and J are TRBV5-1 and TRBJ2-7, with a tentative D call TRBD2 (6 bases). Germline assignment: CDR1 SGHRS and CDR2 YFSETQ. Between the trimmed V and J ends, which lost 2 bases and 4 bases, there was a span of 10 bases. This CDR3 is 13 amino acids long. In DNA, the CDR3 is TGCGCCAGCAGCTTAACGGAGGGATACGAGCAGTACTTC. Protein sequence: CASSLTEGYEQYF.

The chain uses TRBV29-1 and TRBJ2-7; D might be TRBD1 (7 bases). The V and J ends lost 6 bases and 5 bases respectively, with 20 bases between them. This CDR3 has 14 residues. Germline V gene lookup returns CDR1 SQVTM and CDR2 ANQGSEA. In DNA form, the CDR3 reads TGCAGCGTCCAACAAGGCGGGACAGTCAACGAGCAGTACTTC. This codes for CSVQQGGTVNEQYF.

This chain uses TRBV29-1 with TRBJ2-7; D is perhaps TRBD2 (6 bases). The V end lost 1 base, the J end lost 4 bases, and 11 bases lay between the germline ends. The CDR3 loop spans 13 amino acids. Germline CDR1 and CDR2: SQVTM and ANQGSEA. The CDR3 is CSVEGQGGYEQYF. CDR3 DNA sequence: TGCAGCGTTGAAGGGCAGGGAGGTTACGAGCAGTACTTC.

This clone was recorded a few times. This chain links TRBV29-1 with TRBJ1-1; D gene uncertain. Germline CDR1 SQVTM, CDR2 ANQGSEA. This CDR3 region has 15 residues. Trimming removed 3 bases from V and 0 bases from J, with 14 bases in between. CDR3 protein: CSVEYNPVMNTEAFF. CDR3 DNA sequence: TGCAGCGTTGAGTACAATCCTGTTATGAACACTGAAGCTTTCTTT.

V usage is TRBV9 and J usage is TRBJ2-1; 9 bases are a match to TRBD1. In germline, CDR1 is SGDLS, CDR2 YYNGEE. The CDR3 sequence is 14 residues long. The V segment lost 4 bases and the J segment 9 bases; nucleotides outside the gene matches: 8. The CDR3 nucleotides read TGTGCCAGCAGCCAAAGGGACAGGGAAAGTGAGCAGTTCTTC. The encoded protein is CASSQRDRESEQFF.

CDR3 in DNA: TGTGCCAGCAACCCAGGGGCGCGGGATTCACCCCTCCACTTT. Its protein product is CASNPGARDSPLHF. The chain has TRBV6-5 and TRBJ1-6; TRBD1 might be the D (6 bases). V was cut by 7 bases and J by 8 bases, with 15 bases left in between. This CDR3 spans 14 amino acids. The germline gives CDR1 MNHEY, CDR2 SVGAGI.

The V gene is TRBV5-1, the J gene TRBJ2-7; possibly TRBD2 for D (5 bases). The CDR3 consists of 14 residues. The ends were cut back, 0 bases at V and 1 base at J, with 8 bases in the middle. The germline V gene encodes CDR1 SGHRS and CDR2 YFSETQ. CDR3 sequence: CASSLAGESYEQYF. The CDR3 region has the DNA TGCGCCAGCAGCTTGGCCGGGGAGTCCTACGAGCAGTACTTC.

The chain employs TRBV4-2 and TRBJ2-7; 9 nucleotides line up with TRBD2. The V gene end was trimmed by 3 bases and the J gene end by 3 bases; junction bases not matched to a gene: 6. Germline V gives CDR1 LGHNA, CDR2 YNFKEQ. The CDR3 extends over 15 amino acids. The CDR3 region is CASSHGVAGVYEQYF. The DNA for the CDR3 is TGTGCCAGCAGCCACGGGGTAGCGGGGGTCTACGAGCAGTACTTC.